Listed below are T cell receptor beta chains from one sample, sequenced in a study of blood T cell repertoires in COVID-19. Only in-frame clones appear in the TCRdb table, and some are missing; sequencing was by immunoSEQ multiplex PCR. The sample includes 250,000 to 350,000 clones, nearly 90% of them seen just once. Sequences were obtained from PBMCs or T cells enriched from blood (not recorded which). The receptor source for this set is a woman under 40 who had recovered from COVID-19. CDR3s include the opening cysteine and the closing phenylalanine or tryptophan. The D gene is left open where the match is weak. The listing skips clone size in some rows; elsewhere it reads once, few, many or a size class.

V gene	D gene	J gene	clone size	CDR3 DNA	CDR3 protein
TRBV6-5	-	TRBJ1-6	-	TGTGCCAGCAGTTACTCTCGCTACTATAATTCACCCCTCCACTTT	CASSYSRYYNSPLHF
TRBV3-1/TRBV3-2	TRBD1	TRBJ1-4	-	TGTGCCAGCAGCCCCCTAGGGGGCAGGGTAAATGAAAAACTGTTTTTT	CASSPLGGRVNEKLFF
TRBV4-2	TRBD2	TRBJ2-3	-	TGTGCCAGCAGCCAAGACAACGGGGGGACAGATACGCAGTATTTT	CASSQDNGGTDTQYF
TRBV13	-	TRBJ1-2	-	TGTGCCAGCAGCCACCCTACGACAGAGCTCTATGGCTACACCTTC	CASSHPTTELYGYTF
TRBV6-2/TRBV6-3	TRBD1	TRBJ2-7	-	TGTGCCAGCAGTGATGTAGGGGGCTGGAATTACGAGCAGTACTTC	CASSDVGGWNYEQYF
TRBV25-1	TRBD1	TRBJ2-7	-	TGTGCCAGCAGTGAATTGGCAGGGGGCGAGCAGTACTTC	CASSELAGGEQYF
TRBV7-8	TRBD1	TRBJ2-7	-	TGTGCCAGCAGCTTCGACAGGGGACTCGGGGACGAGCAGTACTTC	CASSFDRGLGDEQYF
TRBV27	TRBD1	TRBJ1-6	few	TGTGCCGTAGGGTGGGACAGAAATTCACCCCTCCACTTT	CAVGWDRNSPLHF
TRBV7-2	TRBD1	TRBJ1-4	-	TGTGCCACCCGGACAGGGGGCTATGAAAAACTGTTTTTT	CATRTGGYEKLFF
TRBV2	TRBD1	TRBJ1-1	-	TGTGCCAGTGCCGCTGAGGGGGCAGGCGCTGAAGCTTTCTTT	CASAAEGAGAEAFF
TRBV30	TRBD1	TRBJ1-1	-	TGTGCCTGGCAAGCGTTGGGACAGGGGGGAACTGAAGCTTTCTTT	CAWQALGQGGTEAFF
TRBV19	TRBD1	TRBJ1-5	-	TGTGCCAGTAGTCCCCCAGGCAGGGGGGATCAGCCCCAGCATTTT	CASSPPGRGDQPQHF
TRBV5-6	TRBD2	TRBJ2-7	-	TGTGCCAGCAGCCTATCCCCTAGCGGGGGCTCCTACGAGCAGTACTTC	CASSLSPSGGSYEQYF
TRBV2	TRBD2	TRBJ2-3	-	TGTGCCAGCAGTGAAGTACTAGCGGGGGGGCCAGAGGGAGATACGCAGTATTTT	CASSEVLAGGPEGDTQYF
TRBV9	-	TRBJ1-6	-	TGTGCCAGCAGCGTAGGGAGGGCTGCCAATTCACCCCTCCACTTT	CASSVGRAANSPLHF
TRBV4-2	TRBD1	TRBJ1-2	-	TGTGCCAGCAGCCAAACCGGGACAGGGGGCTCGGGTGGCTACACCTTC	CASSQTGTGGSGGYTF
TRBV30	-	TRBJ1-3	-	TGTGCCTGGAACTATGGAAACACCATATATTTT	CAWNYGNTIYF
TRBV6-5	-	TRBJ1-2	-	TGTGCCAGCAGTTACTCAACGGTATCCTATGGCTACACCTTC	CASSYSTVSYGYTF
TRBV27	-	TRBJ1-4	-	TGTGCCAGCAGCCGTCGGGGGGGGAATGAAAAACTGTTTTTT	CASSRRGGNEKLFF
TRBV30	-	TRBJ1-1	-	TGTGCCTGGAATGACGGAGTAGACACTGAAGCTTTCTTT	CAWNDGVDTEAFF
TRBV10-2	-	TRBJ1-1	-	TGCGCCAGCAGTGAGGACACCCCAGTCGCTGAAGCTTTCTTT	CASSEDTPVAEAFF
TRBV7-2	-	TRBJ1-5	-	TGTGCCAGCAGCTTAGTAAGTCGGGATCAGCCCCAGCATTTT	CASSLVSRDQPQHF
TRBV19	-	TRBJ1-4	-	TGTGCCAGTAGTCGCGGGGGCATGAATGAAAAACTGTTTTTT	CASSRGGMNEKLFF
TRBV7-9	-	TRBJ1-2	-	TGTGCCAGCAGCTTAGAGGGCAGCGGCTATGGCTACACCTTC	CASSLEGSGYGYTF
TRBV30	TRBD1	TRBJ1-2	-	TGTGCCTGGAGTCGTTTCTCCGGGACAGGGAGAGATAACTATGGCTACACCTTC	CAWSRFSGTGRDNYGYTF
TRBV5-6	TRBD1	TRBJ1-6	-	TGTGCCAGCAGCCTACAGGGGCTGGTGAATTCACCCCTCCACTTT	CASSLQGLVNSPLHF
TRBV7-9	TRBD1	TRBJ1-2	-	TGTGCCGGACATCTCGCGGGACAGGGCCACTATGGCTACACCTTC	CAGHLAGQGHYGYTF
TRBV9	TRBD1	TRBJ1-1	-	TGTGCCAGCAGCTCCTGGGACAGAAAGAACACTGAAGCTTTCTTT	CASSSWDRKNTEAFF
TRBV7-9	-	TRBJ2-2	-	TGTGCCAGCAGCTTAGCGAGACAGAGTAACACCGGGGAGCTGTTTTTT	CASSLARQSNTGELFF
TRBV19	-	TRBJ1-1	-	TGTGCCAGTAGTATGGAGAGGACTGAAGCTTTCTTT	CASSMERTEAFF
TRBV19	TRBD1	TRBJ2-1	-	TGTGCCAGTAGTATCGACAGGGGGCGTATGGATGAGCAGTTCTTC	CASSIDRGRMDEQFF
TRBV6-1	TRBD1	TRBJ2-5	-	TGTGCCAGCAGTGAGTCCAGGGGGATTTTGGAGACCCAGTACTTC	CASSESRGILETQYF
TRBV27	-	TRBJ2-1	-	TGTGCCAGCAGTTTATCAAGGGGGGGGTCCTACAATGAGCAGTTCTTC	CASSLSRGGSYNEQFF
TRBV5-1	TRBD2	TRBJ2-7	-	TGCGCCAGCAGCTACGTGCGGGGGGCGAGCTACGAGCAGTACTTC	CASSYVRGASYEQYF
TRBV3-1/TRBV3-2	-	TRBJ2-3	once	TGTGCCAGCAGCCAAGATTTCGGGGGGCGCTACACAGATACGCAGTATTTT	CASSQDFGGRYTDTQYF
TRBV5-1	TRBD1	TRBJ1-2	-	TGCGCCAGCAGCACAACAGGGGTGCCGCCATATGGCTACACCTTC	CASSTTGVPPYGYTF
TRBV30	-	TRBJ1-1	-	TGTGCCTGGAGTTCGGGTGGCATGAACACTGAAGCTTTCTTT	CAWSSGGMNTEAFF
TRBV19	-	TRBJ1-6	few	TGTGCCAGTAGTCGTAGGGATCCAGGGGTCTCCACCATAGTGAAGAATTCACCCCTCCACTTT	CASSRRDPGVSTIVKNSPLHF
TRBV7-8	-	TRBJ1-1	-	TGTGCCAGCAGCTTAGCCGGAGCAGGGATGAACACTGAAGCTTTCTTT	CASSLAGAGMNTEAFF
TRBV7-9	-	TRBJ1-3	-	TGTGCCAGCAGCTTGGCGGGGGGCTCTGGAAACACCATATATTTT	CASSLAGGSGNTIYF
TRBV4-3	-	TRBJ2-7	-	TGCGCCAGCAGCCAAGACTTCGCGGCCCGAGAGCAGTACTTC	CASSQDFAAREQYF